The 26 T cell receptor beta chains reported below all come from one sample, sequenced in a study of blood T cell repertoires in COVID-19. The repertoire was sequenced with immunoSEQ multiplex PCR; TCRdb's copy has only in-frame clones and lacks some. The profile shows roughly 310,000 clones, under 95% of them singletons. Source material: PBMCs or T cells enriched from blood (not recorded which). The receptors come from a man in his fifties or sixties who had recovered from COVID-19.

V gene TRBV19 combines with J gene TRBJ1-4, with a tentative D call TRBD1 (6 bases). The CDR3 contains 14 residues. V lost 5 bases to trimming and J lost 8 bases, with 15 bases between them. The germline gives CDR1 LNHDA, CDR2 SQIVND (reference sequence). As DNA, the CDR3 is TGTGCCAGTAGTCCGACAGGTGGCGGAGAAAAACTGTTTTTT. Its protein is CASSPTGGGEKLFF.

This sequence joins TRBV30 and TRBJ1-5; 7 bases agree with TRBD1. Germline V gives CDR1 GTSNPN, CDR2 SVGIG (reference sequence). The CDR3 consists of 15 residues. After removal of 0 bases from V and 5 bases from J, the junction contained 7 bases not matched to a gene. Here the CDR3 DNA reads TGTGCCTGGAGTGTAGACAGGGTCGGCGATCAGCCCCAGCATTTT. This gives the protein CAWSVDRVGDQPQHF.

A single count supports this clone. J is TRBJ2-2 and V is TRBV7-8, with TRBD1 identical over 7 bases. Germline-derived CDR1 and CDR2 are SGHVS and FQNEAQ. J was trimmed by 4 bases and V by 5 bases; bases with no gene match: 10. The CDR3 has 16 amino acids. The CDR3 region has the DNA TGTGCCAGCAGCATCGGGACAGCAAGGAGCACCGGGGAGCTGTTTTTT. It specifies CASSIGTARSTGELFF.

For the CDR3, the DNA is TGCGCCAGCGGGCCCGGACAGGCCAAAGAGACCCAGTACTTC. Its translation: CASGPGQAKETQYF. The V call is TRBV5-1, the J call TRBJ2-5, with 7 bases matching TRBD1. The germline V gene has CDR1 SGHRS and CDR2 YFSETQ. The CDR3 has 14 amino acids. With V trimmed by 7 bases and J by 3 bases, 9 bases remained unmatched.

This chain connects TRBV7-2 to TRBJ1-2; D is uncertain. CDR3 length: 15 amino acids. Trimming stripped 2 bases from V and 4 bases from J, with 14 bases between. Per the germline V gene, CDR1 is SGHTA and CDR2 is FQGNSA. The DNA of the CDR3 is TGTGCCAGCAGCTTACACCAAACAAGAATCTATGGCTACACCTTC. Translating it yields CASSLHQTRIYGYTF.

V is TRBV7-3 and J is TRBJ1-1; the D gene is possibly TRBD1 (6 bases). Germline V gives CDR1 SGHTA, CDR2 FQGTGA. The CDR3 covers 15 residues. V lost 2 bases and J 3 bases, leaving 13 bases between the germline ends. The CDR3 nucleotides read TGTGCCAGCAGCTTACGGGGGGCCCTTGACACTGAAGCTTTCTTT. Translating it yields CASSLRGALDTEAFF. Filled out from reference TRBV7-3 and TRBJ1-1, the complete variable domain reads GAGVSQTPSNKVTEKGKYVELRCDPISGHTALYWYRQSLGQGPEFLIYFQGTGAADDSGLPNDRFFAVRPEGSVSTLKIQRTERGDSAVYLCASSLRGALDTEAFFGQGTRLTVV.

V gene TRBV24-1 combines with J gene TRBJ1-2; possible D gene TRBD1, 5 bases. V was pared by 4 bases and J by 8 bases, with 13 bases between. Germline CDR1 is KGHDR and CDR2 is SFDVKD. The length of the CDR3 is 13 residues. For the CDR3, the DNA is TGTGCCACCAGTGAATCAGGGTCGGGCGGCTACACCTTC. This sequence encodes CATSESGSGGYTF.

This chain uses TRBV28 with TRBJ1-2; D is unclear. V was pared by 6 bases and J by 4 bases, with 9 bases between. This CDR3 comprises 12 residues. Germline V gene data show CDR1 as MDHEN and CDR2 as SYDVKM. The CDR3 DNA follows: TGTGCCAGCAGCCAAACAAGCTATGGCTACACCTTC. Translated, it gives CASSQTSYGYTF.

The chain uses TRBV11-3 and TRBJ1-4; TRBD1 matches at 10 bases. Germline lookup yields CDR1 SGHNT and CDR2 YENEEA. V lost 2 bases to trimming and J lost 9 bases; unmatched junction nucleotides: 6. The CDR3 runs 15 residues. The CDR3 sequence: CASSLTTGGPKKLFF. DNA of the CDR3: TGTGCCAGCAGCTTAACGACAGGGGGCCCCAAAAAACTGTTTTTT. Using reference TRBV11-3 and TRBJ1-4 for the parts outside the CDR3, the full variable domain is EAGVVQSPRYKIIEKKQPVAFWCNPISGHNTLYWYLQNLGQGPELLIRYENEEAVDDSQLPKDRFSAERLKGVDSTLKIQPAELGDSAVYLCASSLTTGGPKKLFFGSGTQLSVL.

The chain uses TRBV5-4 and TRBJ1-2; unclear D gene. Germline loops: CDR1 SGHNT, CDR2 YYREEE (reference sequence). The V and J ends lost 4 bases and 3 bases respectively, with 13 bases between them. CDR3 length: 14 amino acids. CDR3 sequence (DNA): TGTGCCAGCAGCGCATGGTCCTCGGACTATGGCTACACCTTC. Protein: CASSAWSSDYGYTF. Drawing the rest from reference TRBV5-4 and TRBJ1-2, the complete variable domain is ETGVTQSPTHLIKTRGQQVTLRCSSQSGHNTVSWYQQALGQGPQFIFQYYREEENGRGNFPPRFSGLQFPNYSSELNVNALELDDSALYLCASSAWSSDYGYTFGSGTRLTVV.

CDR3: CASSHNRGLNTGELFF. The CDR3 region has the DNA TGCGCCAGCAGCCATAACAGGGGGCTAAACACCGGGGAGCTGTTTTTT. The chain links TRBV4-1 to TRBJ2-2; TRBD1 agrees at 9 bases. This CDR3 has 16 residues. V gave up 3 bases and J gave up 2 bases; unmatched junction bases: 4. Germline CDR1 reads MGHRA; CDR2 reads YSYEKL.

This clone has just one count. Here the CDR3 reads CAWSVHRAKNIQYF. DNA of the CDR3: TGTGCCTGGAGTGTACACAGGGCCAAAAACATTCAGTACTTC. This sequence joins TRBV30 and TRBJ2-4, with D possibly TRBD1 on 5 matching bases. This CDR3 contains 14 residues. V lost 0 bases, J lost 1 base, and 7 bases lay in between. CDR1 is GTSNPN, CDR2 SVGIG, per germline (reference sequence).

This clone was seen a single time. V gene TRBV6-1 combines with J gene TRBJ1-4; D not resolved. Trimming cost V 3 bases and J 8 bases, with 13 bases left between them. This CDR3 has 14 residues. CDR1 is MNHNS, CDR2 SASEGT, per germline. The CDR3 is CASSDIGPWEKLFF. CDR3 coding DNA: TGTGCCAGCAGTGATATTGGGCCCTGGGAAAAACTGTTTTTT.

Only a few counts were recorded for this clone. This chain uses TRBV5-1 with TRBJ1-2; possible D gene TRBD1, 6 bases. This CDR3 has 14 amino acids. The germline gives CDR1 SGHRS, CDR2 YFSETQ. V was pared by 4 bases and J by 2 bases, with 12 bases between. Here the CDR3 DNA reads TGCGCCAGCAGCGAAACAGGGACCAACTATGGCTACACCTTC. This sequence encodes CASSETGTNYGYTF.

This clone showed up just once. V gene TRBV18 combines with J gene TRBJ2-5, with TRBD2 matching over 10 bases. The J segment lost 4 bases and the V segment lost 2 bases, leaving 4 bases of the junction unmatched. CDR1 is KGHSH and CDR2 is LQKENI in the germline V gene. There are 15 residues in the CDR3. CDR3 nucleotide sequence: TGTGCCAGCTCACCAACCTTAGCGGGGGGAGAGACCCAGTACTTC. This sequence encodes CASSPTLAGGETQYF.

V and J are TRBV19 and TRBJ1-2; TRBD1 matches 9 bases. V lost 6 bases, J lost 7 bases, and 9 bases stayed unmatched. CDR3 length: 14 amino acids. Germline CDR1 is LNHDA and CDR2 is SQIVND (reference sequence). The CDR3 reads CASRRDRDVGGYTF. The CDR3 nucleotides are TGTGCCAGTAGACGGGACAGGGACGTTGGTGGCTACACCTTC.

The gene calls are TRBV9 and TRBJ2-1; maybe TRBD1 (5 bases). CDR1 and CDR2 from the germline V gene are SGDLS and YYNGEE. This CDR3 has 14 residues. V lost 3 bases to trimming and J lost 0 bases, with 7 bases between them. The CDR3 nucleotides read TGTGCCAGCAGCGAAGACAGCTCCTACAATGAGCAGTTCTTC. Protein sequence: CASSEDSSYNEQFF.

This chain links TRBV3-1 (or the pseudogene TRBV3-2) with TRBJ1-6; weak D call: TRBD1 (5 bases). The V end was cut by 0 bases, the J end by 10 bases, with 16 bases between. The CDR3 has 16 residues. Germline V CDR1 and CDR2: LGHDT, YNNKEL (reference sequence). The CDR3 nucleotides are TGTGCCAGCAGCCAAGACATAGCAGGGCGGGGATCACCCCTCCACTTT. It yields the protein CASSQDIAGRGSPLHF.

The chain links TRBV4-1 to TRBJ2-3; 14 nucleotides agree with TRBD2. The V gene's germline CDR1 is MGHRA and CDR2 YSYEKL. This CDR3 is built from 18 residues. V was clipped by 1 base and J by 4 bases; unmatched bases: 7. Written as DNA, the CDR3 is TGCGCCAGCAGCCAAGGGACTAGCGGGGGGCCCCCAGCAGATACGCAGTATTTT. Translation gives CASSQGTSGGPPADTQYF.

V and J are TRBV6-5 and TRBJ2-1; 12 bases align to TRBD2. CDR3 size: 13 residues. V trimming: 6 bases; J trimming: 12 bases; junction bases outside the gene matches: 6. Germline V gene data show CDR1 as MNHEY and CDR2 as SVGAGI. The DNA of the CDR3 is TGTGCCAGCAGGGGGACTAGCGGGTGGGTGCAGTTCTTC. Amino acid sequence: CASRGTSGWVQFF.

This clone was observed once. V usage is TRBV2 and J usage is TRBJ2-7; TRBD2 matches 9 bases. CDR1 and CDR2 (germline): SNHLY, FYNNEI. CDR3 size: 15 residues. V was clipped by 8 bases and J by 1 base; unmatched bases: 9. In DNA form, the CDR3 reads TGTGCCAGCCACCGAGCGGGGGGAAAGTCCTACGAGCAGTACTTC. Translating gives CASHRAGGKSYEQYF.

The V gene is TRBV5-1, the J gene TRBJ2-2; 7 bases are shared with TRBD1. Germline CDR1 SGHRS, CDR2 YFSETQ. The CDR3 spans 12 residues. Trimming at V came to 5 bases and at J to 8 bases, leaving 3 bases not matched to a gene. Here the CDR3 reads CASSYRGGELFF. The CDR3 DNA reads as TGCGCCAGCAGTTACAGGGGTGGGGAGCTGTTTTTT.

The chain uses TRBV2 and TRBJ2-1, with D possibly matching TRBD2 (5 bases). Germline lookup yields CDR1 SNHLY and CDR2 FYNNEI. Trimming stripped 3 bases from V and 5 bases from J, with 11 bases between. CDR3 length: 14 amino acids. CDR3 region: CASSDQRRNNEQFF. CDR3 in DNA: TGTGCCAGCAGTGACCAGAGGAGGAACAATGAGCAGTTCTTC.

J is TRBJ1-1 and V is TRBV7-2, with 7 bases matching TRBD1. J was trimmed by 3 bases and V by 0 bases; bases with no gene match: 4. The length of the CDR3 is 15 residues. CDR1 and CDR2 (germline): SGHTA, FQGNSA. CDR3 residues: CASSLAQGVDTEAFF. As DNA, the CDR3 is TGTGCCAGCAGCTTAGCTCAGGGGGTGGACACTGAAGCTTTCTTT. The full variable domain, its missing parts supplied by reference TRBV7-2 and TRBJ1-1, is GAGVSQSPSNKVTEKGKDVELRCDPISGHTALYWYRQSLGQGLEFLIYFQGNSAPDKSGLPSDRFSAERTGGSVSTLTIQRTQQEDSAVYLCASSLAQGVDTEAFFGQGTRLTVV.

This clone was recorded a few times. Here the CDR3 DNA reads TGCGCCAGCAGCCAAGCCAGGGCCCGTCTCACCGGGGAGCTGTTTTTT. Translation: CASSQARARLTGELFF. The chain is built from TRBV4-1 and TRBJ2-2; D may be TRBD1 (5 bases). The V end lost 1 base, the J end lost 4 bases, and 13 bases lay between the germline ends. Germline values: CDR1 MGHRA, CDR2 YSYEKL. This CDR3 has 16 residues.

CDR3 amino acids: CATGRRGMNTEAFF. The CDR3, as DNA: TGTGCCACTGGCCGACGCGGTATGAACACTGAAGCTTTCTTT. The genes are TRBV10-3 and TRBJ1-1, with D hard to call. This CDR3 contains 14 residues. Germline loops: CDR1 ENHRY, CDR2 SYGVKD. V lost 10 bases and J lost 0, with 15 bases in between.